The 17 T cell receptor beta chains below were found in one sample sequenced in a study of blood T cell repertoires in COVID-19. Generated by immunoSEQ multiplex PCR, the TCRdb table keeps only in-frame clones and is missing some. The table records some 170,000 clones, approximately 82% of them present only once. Sequencing was carried out using PBMCs or T cells enriched from blood (not recorded which). These receptors came from a man aged 50-60 years who had recovered from COVID-19.

The CDR3 region is CAWSRGTGINYGYTF. In DNA, the CDR3 is TGTGCCTGGAGCCGCGGGACAGGAATTAACTATGGCTACACCTTC. The genes are TRBV30 and TRBJ1-2, with TRBD1 identical over 8 bases. CDR3 length: 15 amino acids. Germline V gene data show CDR1 as GTSNPN and CDR2 as SVGIG (reference sequence). V dropped 3 bases and J dropped 1; count of bases not matched to a gene: 7.

This chain connects TRBV3-1 (or the pseudogene TRBV3-2) to TRBJ1-4; 7 bases are a match to TRBD1. V was clipped by 7 bases and J by 6 bases; unmatched bases: 5. CDR1 LGHDT and CDR2 YNNKEL come from the germline V gene (reference sequence). This CDR3 is built from 13 residues. CDR3 residues: CASTRGQHEKLFF. The CDR3 DNA sequence: TGTGCCAGCACCCGGGGACAGCATGAAAAACTGTTTTTT.

This clone showed up just once. The gene calls are TRBV10-2 and TRBJ2-7; 8 bases line up with TRBD2. Germline values: CDR1 WSHSY, CDR2 SAAADI. V lost 8 bases, J lost 7 bases, and 13 bases stayed unmatched. The length of the CDR3 is 14 residues. For the CDR3, the DNA is TGCGCCAGCGGTGGCGGGGGGTCCCACAGGGAGCAGTACTTC. It translates to CASGGGGSHREQYF.

This chain joins TRBV12-5 and TRBJ1-5, with 8 bases aligning to TRBD1. The CDR3 is 13 residues long. The V and J ends lost 7 bases and 5 bases, in that order; junction bases with no gene match: 4. CDR1 and CDR2 from the germline V gene are LGHNT and FRNRAP. The CDR3 DNA is TGTGCTAGTGCCTCGGACAGGGATCAGCCCCAGCATTTT. Translating gives CASASDRDQPQHF. The full variable domain, completed using reference TRBV12-5 and TRBJ1-5, is DARVTQTPRHKVTEMGQEVTMRCQPILGHNTVFWYRQTMMQGLELLAYFRNRAPLDDSGMPKDRFSAEMPDATLATLKIQPSEPRDSAVYFCASASDRDQPQHFGDGTRLSIL.

This clone was found a few times. This sequence joins TRBV5-1 and TRBJ1-6; D call uncertain. Trimming left V 4 bases short and J 6 bases short, with 14 bases between. The CDR3 covers 15 residues. The germline gives CDR1 SGHRS, CDR2 YFSETQ. The DNA for the CDR3 is TGCGCCAGCAGCCCCATTGGGGAGCTTAATTCACCCCTCCACTTT. The encoded protein is CASSPIGELNSPLHF.

The V gene is TRBV5-8, the J gene TRBJ2-1; tentatively, D is TRBD2 (5 bases). The V gene's germline CDR1 is SGHTS and CDR2 YDEGEE. Deletions cut 9 bases from V and 0 bases from J, with 16 bases between. The CDR3 is 15 residues long. The CDR3 nucleotides read TGTGCCACTACGAGGGCCCGGAGCTCCTACAATGAGCAGTTCTTC. Its translation: CATTRARSSYNEQFF.

The rearrangement uses TRBV6-5 and TRBJ2-7; 7 nucleotides match TRBD2. This CDR3 has 15 residues. The V gene's germline CDR1 is MNHEY and CDR2 SVGAGI. Germline trimming cut 6 bases from V and 3 bases from J; bases unmatched to any gene: 11. CDR3 sequence: CASSRLGEGIYEQYF. In nucleotides, the CDR3 is TGTGCCAGCAGCCGGTTGGGGGAGGGAATCTACGAGCAGTACTTC.

The chain joins TRBV2 to TRBJ2-7; TRBD1 agrees at 9 bases. There are 14 residues in the CDR3. CDR1 and CDR2 from the germline V gene are SNHLY and FYNNEI. J was trimmed by 2 bases and V by 7 bases; bases with no gene match: 6. The CDR3 nucleotides read TGTGCCAGCACAGTGGACAGGGGAACCTACGAGCAGTACTTC. Translation: CASTVDRGTYEQYF. Using reference TRBV2 and TRBJ2-7 for the parts outside the CDR3, the full variable domain is EPEVTQTPSHQVTQMGQEVILRCVPISNHLYFYWYRQILGQKVEFLVSFYNNEISEKSEIFDDQFSVERPDGSNFTLKIRSTKLEDSAMYFCASTVDRGTYEQYFGPGTRLTVT.

The chain has TRBV2 and TRBJ1-1; TRBD1 aligns across 9 bases. Losses at the gene ends were 3 bases for V and 3 bases for J; bases not matched to a gene: 2. The CDR3 covers 14 residues. Germline V lookup: CDR1 SNHLY, CDR2 FYNNEI. CDR3: CASSDRDRDTEAFF. The CDR3 region has the DNA TGTGCCAGCAGTGACAGGGACAGGGACACTGAAGCTTTCTTT.

The chain combines TRBV10-2 with TRBJ2-7, with TRBD1 matching 9 bases. This CDR3 has 15 residues. CDR1 and CDR2 (germline): WSHSY, SAAADI. Trimming cost V 7 bases and J 1 base; bases outside gene matches: 8. This CDR3 reads CASKAGQGFSYEQYF. DNA for the CDR3: TGCGCCAGCAAGGCGGGACAGGGCTTTTCCTACGAGCAGTACTTC.

V gene TRBV2 combines with J gene TRBJ1-6; unclear D gene. Germline V gives CDR1 SNHLY, CDR2 FYNNEI. This CDR3 region has 13 residues. V gave up 5 bases and J gave up 9 bases, with 11 bases separating them. The CDR3 here is CASSPSTGSPLHF. The CDR3, as DNA: TGTGCCAGCAGTCCCTCCACGGGTTCACCCCTCCACTTT.

The V call is TRBV29-1, the J call TRBJ1-5, with D possibly being TRBD1 (5 bases). The germline gives CDR1 SQVTM, CDR2 ANQGSEA. V was trimmed by 6 bases and J by 4 bases, leaving 10 bases between them. The CDR3 loop spans 12 amino acids. In DNA form, the CDR3 reads TGCAGCGTCGGGGGACGGAATCAGCCCCAGCATTTT. It specifies CSVGGRNQPQHF. Full variable domain (missing parts from reference TRBV29-1 and TRBJ1-5): SAVISQKPSRDICQRGTSLTIQCQVDSQVTMMFWYRQQPGQSLTLIATANQGSEATYESGFVIDKFPISRPNLTFSTLTVSNMSPEDSSIYLCSVGGRNQPQHFGDGTRLSIL.

This chain joins TRBV10-2 and TRBJ1-5, with 12 bases aligning to TRBD1. Germline lookup yields CDR1 WSHSY and CDR2 SAAADI. Trimming removed 6 bases from V and 6 bases from J; junction bases left unmatched: 6. The length of the CDR3 is 15 residues. CDR3 sequence (DNA): TGCGCCAGCAGGGCAGGGACAGGGGGCAGTCAGCCCCAGCATTTT. Translating gives CASRAGTGGSQPQHF.

This clone was counted between two and nine times. The gene calls are TRBV3-1 (or the pseudogene TRBV3-2) and TRBJ2-6; D is ambiguous. Trimming removed 0 bases from V and 0 bases from J, with 3 bases in between. This CDR3 has 15 residues. Germline V lookup: CDR1 LGHDT, CDR2 YNNKEL (reference sequence). The CDR3 DNA follows: TGTGCCAGCAGCCAAGACAGCTCTGGGGCCAACGTCCTGACTTTC. Protein: CASSQDSSGANVLTF.

This clone was detected only once. The genes are TRBV11-2 and TRBJ1-1; D uncertain. CDR1 and CDR2 (germline): SGHAT, FQNNGV. The CDR3 extends over 14 amino acids. V dropped 2 bases and J dropped 1 base, with 8 bases sitting between them. The CDR3 protein is CASSLFLGNTEAFF. The CDR3 bases are TGTGCCAGCAGCTTATTTCTCGGGAACACTGAAGCTTTCTTT.

The sample holds one count of this clone. The CDR3: CASSWTSGAGAGELFF. DNA for the CDR3: TGCGCCAGCAGCTGGACTAGCGGGGCTGGGGCCGGGGAGCTGTTTTTT. J is TRBJ2-2 and V is TRBV5-1; 12 bases fit TRBD2. V trimming: 3 bases; J trimming: 6 bases; junction bases outside the gene matches: 6. CDR3 length: 16 amino acids. Per the germline V gene, CDR1 is SGHRS and CDR2 is YFSETQ.

The rearrangement joins TRBV19 to TRBJ2-7; 10 bases are a match to TRBD2. Germline trimming cut 5 bases from V and 7 bases from J; bases unmatched to any gene: 11. Germline values: CDR1 LNHDA, CDR2 SQIVND (reference sequence). The CDR3 loop spans 15 amino acids. The CDR3 loop reads CASSRLAGGPGEQYF. The CDR3, as DNA: TGTGCCAGTAGTCGTTTAGCGGGGGGACCAGGGGAGCAGTACTTC. The full variable domain, in which reference TRBV19 and TRBJ2-7 provide the parts outside the CDR3, is DGGITQSPKYLFRKEGQNVTLSCEQNLNHDAMYWYRQDPGQGLRLIYYSQIVNDFQKGDIAEGYSVSREKKESFPLTVTSAQKNPTAFYLCASSRLAGGPGEQYFGPGTRLTVT.